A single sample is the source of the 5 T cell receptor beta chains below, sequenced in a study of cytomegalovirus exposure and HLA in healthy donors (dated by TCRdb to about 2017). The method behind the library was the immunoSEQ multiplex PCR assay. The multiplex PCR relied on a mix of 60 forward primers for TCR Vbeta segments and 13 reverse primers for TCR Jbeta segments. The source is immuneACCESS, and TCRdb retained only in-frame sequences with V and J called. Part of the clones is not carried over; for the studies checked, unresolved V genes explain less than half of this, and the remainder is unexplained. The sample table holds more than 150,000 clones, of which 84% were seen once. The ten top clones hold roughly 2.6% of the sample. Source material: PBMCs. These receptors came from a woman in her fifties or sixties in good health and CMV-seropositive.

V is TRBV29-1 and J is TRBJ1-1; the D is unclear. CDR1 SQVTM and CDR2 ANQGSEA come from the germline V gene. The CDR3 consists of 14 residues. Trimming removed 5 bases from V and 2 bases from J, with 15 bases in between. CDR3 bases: TGCAGCGTTTCTCACCGGGAGCCTAACACTGAAGCTTTCTTT. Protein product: CSVSHREPNTEAFF.

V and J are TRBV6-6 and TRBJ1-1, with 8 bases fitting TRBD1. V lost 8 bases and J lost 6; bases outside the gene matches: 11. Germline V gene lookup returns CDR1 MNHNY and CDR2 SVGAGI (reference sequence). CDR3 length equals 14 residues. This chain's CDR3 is CASSYGQGGSEAFF. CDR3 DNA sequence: TGTGCCAGCTCTTACGGACAGGGTGGTTCTGAAGCTTTCTTT.

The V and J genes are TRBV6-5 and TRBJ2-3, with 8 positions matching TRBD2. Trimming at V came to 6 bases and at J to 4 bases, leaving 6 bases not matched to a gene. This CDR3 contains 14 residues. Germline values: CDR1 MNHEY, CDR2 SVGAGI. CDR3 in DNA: TGTGCCAGCAGCCCAGGACTAGCCGCAGATACGCAGTATTTT. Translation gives CASSPGLAADTQYF.

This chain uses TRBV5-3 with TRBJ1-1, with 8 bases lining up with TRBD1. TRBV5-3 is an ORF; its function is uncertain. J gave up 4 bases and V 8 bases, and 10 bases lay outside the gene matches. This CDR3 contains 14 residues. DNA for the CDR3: TGTGCCAGCAGCGAAGACAGGGGTATCACTGAAGCTTTCTTT. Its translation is CASSEDRGITEAFF.

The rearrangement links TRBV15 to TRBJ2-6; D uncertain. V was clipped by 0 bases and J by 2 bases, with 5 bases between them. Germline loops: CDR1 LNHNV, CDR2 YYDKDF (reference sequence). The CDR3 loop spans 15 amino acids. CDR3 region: CATSRDFAGANVLTF. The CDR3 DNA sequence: TGTGCCACCAGCAGAGATTTCGCTGGGGCCAACGTCCTGACTTTC.